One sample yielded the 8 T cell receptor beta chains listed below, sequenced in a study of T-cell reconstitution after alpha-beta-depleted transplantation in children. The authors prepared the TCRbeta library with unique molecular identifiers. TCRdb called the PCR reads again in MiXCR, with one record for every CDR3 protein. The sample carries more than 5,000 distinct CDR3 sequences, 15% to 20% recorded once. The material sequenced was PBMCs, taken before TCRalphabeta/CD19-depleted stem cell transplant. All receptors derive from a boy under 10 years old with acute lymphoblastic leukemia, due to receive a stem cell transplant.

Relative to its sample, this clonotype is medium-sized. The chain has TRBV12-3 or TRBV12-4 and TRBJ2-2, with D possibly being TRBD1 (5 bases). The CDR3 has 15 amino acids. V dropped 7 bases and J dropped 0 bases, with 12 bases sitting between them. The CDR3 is CASTQQETNTGELFF. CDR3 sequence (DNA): TGTGCCAGCACCCAACAGGAAACGAACACCGGGGAGCTGTTTTTT.

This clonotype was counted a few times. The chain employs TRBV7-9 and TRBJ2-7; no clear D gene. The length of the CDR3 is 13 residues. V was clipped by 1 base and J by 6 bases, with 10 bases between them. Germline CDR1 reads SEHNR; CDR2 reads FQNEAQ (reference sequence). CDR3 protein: CASSLGFLGEQYF. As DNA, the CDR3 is TGTGCCAGCAGCTTAGGGTTCCTGGGCGAGCAGTACTTC. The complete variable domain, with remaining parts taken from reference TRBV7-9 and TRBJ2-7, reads DTGVSQNPRHKITKRGQNVTFRCDPISEHNRLYWYRQTLGQGPEFLTYFQNEAQLEKSRLLSDRFSAERPKGSFSTLEIQRTEQGDSAMYLCASSLGFLGEQYFGPGTRLTVT.

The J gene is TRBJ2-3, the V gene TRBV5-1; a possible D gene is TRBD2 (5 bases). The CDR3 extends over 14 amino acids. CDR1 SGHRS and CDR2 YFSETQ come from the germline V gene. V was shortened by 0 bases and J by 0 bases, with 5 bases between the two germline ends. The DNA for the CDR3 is TGCGCCAGCAGCTTGGGGACTAGCACAGATACGCAGTATTTT. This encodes CASSLGTSTDTQYF.

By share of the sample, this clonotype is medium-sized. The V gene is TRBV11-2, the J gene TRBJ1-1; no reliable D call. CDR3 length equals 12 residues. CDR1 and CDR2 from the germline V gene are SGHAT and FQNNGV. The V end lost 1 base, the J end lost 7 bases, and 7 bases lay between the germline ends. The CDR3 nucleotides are TGTGCCAGCAGCTTAGGACAAATTGAAGCTTTCTTT. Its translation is CASSLGQIEAFF.

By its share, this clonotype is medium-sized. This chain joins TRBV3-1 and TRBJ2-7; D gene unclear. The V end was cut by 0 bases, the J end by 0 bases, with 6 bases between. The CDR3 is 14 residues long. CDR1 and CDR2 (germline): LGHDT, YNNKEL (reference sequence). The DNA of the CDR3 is TGTGCCAGCAGCCAAGATCCGCCCTCCTACGAGCAGTACTTC. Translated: CASSQDPPSYEQYF.

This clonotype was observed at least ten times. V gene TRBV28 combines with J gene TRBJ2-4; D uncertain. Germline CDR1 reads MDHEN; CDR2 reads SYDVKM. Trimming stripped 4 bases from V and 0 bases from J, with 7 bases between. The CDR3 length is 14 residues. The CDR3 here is CASSSTGAKNIQYF. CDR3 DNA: TGTGCCAGCAGTTCGACGGGAGCCAAAAACATTCAGTACTTC.

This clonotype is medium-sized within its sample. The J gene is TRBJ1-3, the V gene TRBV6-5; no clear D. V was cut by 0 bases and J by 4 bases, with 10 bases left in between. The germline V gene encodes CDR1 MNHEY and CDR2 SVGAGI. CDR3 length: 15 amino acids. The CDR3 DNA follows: TGTGCCAGCAGTTACTCCTTCCAGATCGGAAACACCATATATTTT. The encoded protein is CASSYSFQIGNTIYF.

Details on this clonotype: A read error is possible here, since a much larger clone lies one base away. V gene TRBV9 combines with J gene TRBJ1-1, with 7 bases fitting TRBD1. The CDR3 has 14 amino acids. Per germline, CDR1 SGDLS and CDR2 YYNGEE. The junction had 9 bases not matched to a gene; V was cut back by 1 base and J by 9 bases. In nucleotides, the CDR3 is TGTGCCAGCAGCGTAAGGGGGCTTAGTACTAAAGCTTTCTTT. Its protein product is CASSVRGLSTKAFF.